This T cell receptor beta chain was observed in a study of T cell repertoires in cytomegalovirus infection. Germline CDR1 is DFQATT and CDR2 is SNEGSKA (reference sequence). This CDR3 region has 15 residues. V lost 0 bases and J lost 0, with 9 bases in between. In TCRdb, the reads were re-called with MiXCR into one record per CDR3 protein. The profile shows around 750,000 distinct CDR3 sequences, approximately 32% of them singletons. This clonotype was seen once. Its antigen is not known. The J gene is TRBJ1-5, the V gene TRBV20-1, with D hard to call. This clonotype originated in a human donor in good health (CMV status not recorded). Some clones in this sample may be carry-over from other donors' samples. Source: cultured CD8+ T cells from PBMCs, taken from culture after CMV antigen stimulation. The CDR3 DNA sequence: TGCAGTGCTAGAGATCCCAGGAATAGCAATCAGCCCCAGCATTTT. Its protein product is CSARDPRNSNQPQHF.